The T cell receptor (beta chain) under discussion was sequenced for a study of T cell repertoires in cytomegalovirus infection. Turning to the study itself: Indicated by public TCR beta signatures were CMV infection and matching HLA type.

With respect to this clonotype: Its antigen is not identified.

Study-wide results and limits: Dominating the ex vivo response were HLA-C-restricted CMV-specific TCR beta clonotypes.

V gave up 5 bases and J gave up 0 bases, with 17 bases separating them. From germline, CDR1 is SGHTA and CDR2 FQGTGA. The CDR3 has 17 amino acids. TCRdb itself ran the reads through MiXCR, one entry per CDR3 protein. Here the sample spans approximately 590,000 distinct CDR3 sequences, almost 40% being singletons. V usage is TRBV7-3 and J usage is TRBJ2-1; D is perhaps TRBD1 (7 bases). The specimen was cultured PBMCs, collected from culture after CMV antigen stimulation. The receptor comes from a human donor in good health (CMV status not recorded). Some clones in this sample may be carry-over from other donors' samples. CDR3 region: CASSPPWRDSSYNEQFF. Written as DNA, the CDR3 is TGTGCCAGCAGCCCCCCTTGGAGGGACAGCTCCTACAATGAGCAGTTCTTC.